Listed here is a single T cell receptor beta chain. No antigen is known for it. Base qualities are missing; no much larger clone stands one base away. The V end gives up 5 bases and the J end 4 bases, leaving 13 bases in the junction not matched to a gene. CDR1 and CDR2, looked up from the germline V gene, are SGHTA and FQGTGA. The CDR3 numbers 16 residues from cysteine through phenylalanine. Only the CDR3 region is kept as DNA, spanning 48 bases read in frame from base 1. Patients with a history of autoimmune disease or receiving systemic immunosuppression were excluded from the trial. Peripheral blood for TCR sequencing was drawn from every dose cohort at baseline, at cycle 4 day 1 and at cycle 7 day 1. Samples were obtained from an open-label, multicenter, first-in-human phase I dose-escalation trial of ivuxolimab. Adults with locally advanced or metastatic melanoma, renal cell carcinoma, hepatocellular carcinoma or head and neck squamous cell carcinoma were enrolled in the trial. CD4+ and CD8+ T cells were sorted separately from peripheral blood before TCR sequencing.

The sample originates from a study of OX40 agonist ivuxolimab in advanced cancers. With regard to the full study: Ivuxolimab was a fully human IgG2 agonistic monoclonal antibody targeting the costimulatory receptor OX40 (CD134). Of the approximately 54 dose-escalation patients, hepatocellular carcinoma was present in roughly 19, melanoma in roughly 15, renal cell carcinoma in 9 and head and neck cancer in 9. Partial responses occurred in three dose-escalation patients, of whom one had hepatocellular carcinoma and two had cutaneous melanoma. A male proportion of roughly 85% and a mean age of roughly 58 years, ranging from about 23 to 90, were recorded for the dose-escalation cohort. The point of sequencing TCRbeta in the periphery was to test whether ivuxolimab changed TCR sequence diversity and drove clonal T-cell expansion. Intravenous ivuxolimab was administered to patients every 2 weeks at six dose levels: 0.01, 0.1, 0.3, 1.5, 3 and 10 mg/kg. Patients were allowed to have had prior anti-PD-1, anti-PD-L1 or anti-CTLA-4 therapy, and 40% of the dose-escalation patients had been treated with checkpoint inhibitors. The paper covers the monotherapy dose-escalation part of the phase I ivuxolimab trial, which included N of about 56 patients.

Genomic DNA was extracted from sorted cells for sequencing of the TCRbeta CDR3 region. The immunoSEQ Assay was used for sequencing of TCRbeta CDR3 regions. TCRdb obtained this table from immuneACCESS and retained in-frame rearrangements with V and J assigned. These tables miss some clones; where compared with another copy, unresolved V genes account for less than half of the shortfall, and the remainder is unexplained. Here the sample has 55,000 to 80,000 clones; around 86% occur a single time. 2.8% of the sample belongs to the ten largest clones. The research as a whole found: Low levels of normalized T-cell clonal expansion were also seen in some nonresponding patients. At doses from 0.1 to 3.0 mg/kg, clonal expansion was seen in both CD4+ and CD8+ blood T cells between baseline and week 6. After ivuxolimab, more expanded clones were found on average in CD8+ T cells than in CD4+ T cells. In the 0.1-3.0 mg/kg groups, partial responders had among the lowest normalized peripheral clonal expansion, particularly in CD8+ T cells. Which antigens the clonally expanded peripheral T cells were specific for was not determined.

The receptor was isolated from an adult with an advanced solid tumor such as melanoma, head and neck, liver or kidney cancer. This specimen was CD4+ or CD8+ T cells sorted from blood, taken in a trial of the OX40 agonist ivuxolimab. The chain is assembled from TRBV7-3 and TRBJ1-1; 7 central bases correspond to TRBD1. The CDR3 reads as follows: CASSRRGGGLVTEAFF. In nucleotides, the sequence is TGTGCCAGCAGCCGGCGAGGAGGGGGCCTAGTCACTGAAGCTTTCTTT.